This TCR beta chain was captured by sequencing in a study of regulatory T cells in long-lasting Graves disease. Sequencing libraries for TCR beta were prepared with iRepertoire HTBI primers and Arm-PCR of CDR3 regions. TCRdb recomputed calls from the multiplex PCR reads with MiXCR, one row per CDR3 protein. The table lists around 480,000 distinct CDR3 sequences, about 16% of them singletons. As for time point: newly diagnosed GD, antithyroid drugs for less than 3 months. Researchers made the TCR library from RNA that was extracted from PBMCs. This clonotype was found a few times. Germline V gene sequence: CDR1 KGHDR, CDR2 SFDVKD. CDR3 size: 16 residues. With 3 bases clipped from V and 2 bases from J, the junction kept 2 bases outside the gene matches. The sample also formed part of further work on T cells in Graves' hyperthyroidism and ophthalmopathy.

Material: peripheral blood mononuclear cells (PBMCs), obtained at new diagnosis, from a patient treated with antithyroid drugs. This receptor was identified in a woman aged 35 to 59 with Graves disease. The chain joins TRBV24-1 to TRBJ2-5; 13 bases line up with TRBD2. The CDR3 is CATSDVTSGGQETQYF. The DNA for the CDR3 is TGTGCCACCAGTGATGTGACTAGCGGGGGGCAAGAGACCCAGTACTTC.